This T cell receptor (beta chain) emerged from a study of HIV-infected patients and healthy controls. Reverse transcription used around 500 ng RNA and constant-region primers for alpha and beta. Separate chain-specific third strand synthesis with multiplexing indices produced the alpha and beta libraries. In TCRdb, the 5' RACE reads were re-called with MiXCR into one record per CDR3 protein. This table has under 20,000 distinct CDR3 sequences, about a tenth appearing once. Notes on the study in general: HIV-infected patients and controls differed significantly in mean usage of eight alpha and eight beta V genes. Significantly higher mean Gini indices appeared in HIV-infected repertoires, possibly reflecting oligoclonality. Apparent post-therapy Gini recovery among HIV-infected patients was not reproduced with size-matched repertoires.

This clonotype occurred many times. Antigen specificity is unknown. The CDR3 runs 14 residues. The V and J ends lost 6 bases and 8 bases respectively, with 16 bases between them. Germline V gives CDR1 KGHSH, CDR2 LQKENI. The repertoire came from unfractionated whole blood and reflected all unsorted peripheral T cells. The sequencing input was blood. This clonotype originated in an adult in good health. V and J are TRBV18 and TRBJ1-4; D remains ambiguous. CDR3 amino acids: CASSPSRLGEKLFF. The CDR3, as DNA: TGTGCCAGCTCGCCGAGTCGCCTTGGGGAAAAACTGTTTTTT.